This T cell receptor (beta chain) is drawn from a study of post-analysis software for immune sequencing data. Study background: Clinical courses comprised relapsing-remitting, secondary progressive and progressive-relapsing multiple sclerosis.

Prepared TCR beta cDNA libraries contained unique molecular identifiers. Once roughly 0.95 to 10 million T cells were used, roughly 490,000 cDNA molecules resulted. TCRdb redid the calling of the PCR reads with MiXCR, one entry per CDR3 protein. This repertoire shows approximately 730,000 distinct CDR3 sequences, 25% to 30% found once; its top ten account for roughly 0.54%. Overall study results and limits: Strong co-clustering by F measure was evident for samples that had been prepared in the same batch. Significantly decreased normalized Chao1 diversity was recorded for multiple sclerosis patients relative to controls.

With respect to this clonotype: The antigen remains unidentified.

Sequences were obtained from blood. This clonotype originated in a girl aged 10-17 years with multiple sclerosis.

CDR3 nucleotides: TGTGCCACCAGCAGAAGTAACAGGGGGACGGGCTACACCTTC. Amino acid sequence: CATSRSNRGTGYTF. This chain links TRBV15 with TRBJ1-2, with 8 bases fitting TRBD1. Per the germline V gene, CDR1 is LNHNV and CDR2 is YYDKDF (reference sequence). The CDR3 sequence is 14 residues long. J was trimmed by 8 bases and V by 2 bases; bases with no gene match: 7.